This TCR beta chain was found in a study of glioma-infiltrating T cells. This clonotype was observed at least ten times. Its antigen is as yet unknown. Using RNA template, CDR3s of TCR alpha and beta were amplified with iRepertoire arm-PCR. Each CDR3 protein is one row after TCRdb ran MiXCR on the multiplex PCR reads. The table has 300,000 to 400,000 distinct CDR3 sequences, roughly 41% seen once. Trimming cost V 8 bases and J 0 bases, with 10 bases left between them. This CDR3 has 13 residues. Germline-derived CDR1 and CDR2 are MNHEY and SVGEGT. Overall study findings and caveats: A blood CDR3 motif signature was depleted in highly divergent patients. CDR3 overlap between tissue and blood was very small. Non-neoplastic patients had below-expected tissue-blood divergence, while all gliomas exceeded expectation.

Input material: glioma tissue, nonneoplastic brain tissue, or PBMCs (not recorded which). The rearrangement uses TRBV6-2 or TRBV6-3 and TRBJ1-1; D remains ambiguous. This receptor was obtained from a human donor with low-grade glioma or glioblastoma, undergoing nonglioma brain surgery, or in good health (not recorded which). The CDR3: CASFQGLNTEAFF. The DNA of the CDR3 is TGTGCCAGCTTTCAAGGATTGAACACTGAAGCTTTCTTT.